Listed below are T cell receptor beta chains from one sample, sequenced in a study of cytotoxic CD8 clonotypes in ibrutinib-treated CLL. Profiled with immunoSEQ multiplex PCR; TCRdb holds only in-frame clones, not every one. The data show roughly 150,000 clones, about 70% seen once. Sequencing used PBMCs, obtained after 24 months of ibrutinib treatment. Receptor source: a human donor with chronic lymphocytic leukemia. The conserved cysteine and the conserved F or W are not part of the CDR3 here.

j_call: TRBJ2-3
v_call: TRBV2
cdr3_aa: ARQTGGRDTQY

j_call: TRBJ2-2
v_call: TRBV6-4
cdr3_aa: ASSDGGENTGELF

j_call: TRBJ2-1
v_call: TRBV7-2
cdr3_aa: ASSTPSGGGAYNEQF

j_call: TRBJ1-2
v_call: TRBV11-2
cdr3_aa: ASSWGASYGYT

j_call: TRBJ2-7
v_call: TRBV18
cdr3_aa: ASSPPSSYEQY

j_call: TRBJ1-1
v_call: TRBV9
cdr3_aa: ASSGETAYPEAF

j_call: TRBJ2-5
v_call: TRBV9
cdr3_aa: ASSVGALAEGETQY

j_call: TRBJ1-2
v_call: TRBV4-1
cdr3_aa: ASSQDGAGGAYGYT

j_call: TRBJ1-6
v_call: TRBV19
cdr3_aa: ASTPGDSYNSPLH

j_call: TRBJ2-3
v_call: TRBV5-4
cdr3_aa: ASSLTSGVGTDTQY

j_call: TRBJ2-7
v_call: TRBV10-3
cdr3_aa: AITPGTSSYEQY